Listed below are T cell receptor beta chains from one sample, sequenced in a study of cytomegalovirus exposure and HLA in healthy donors. Some clones are missing from TCRdb's copy, which holds only in-frame ones; the method was immunoSEQ multiplex PCR. This table has some 96,000 clones, around 80% appearing once. The sequencing input was PBMCs. The origin of the receptors is a woman in her sixties in good health and CMV-seronegative. CDR3s include the opening cysteine and the closing phenylalanine or tryptophan. A D gene is named only where the DNA matches it firmly. Some rows have no size entry. The others give once, few or many, or a class for an expanded clone.

v_call	clone_size	d_call	j_call	cdr3_nt	cdr3_aa
TRBV5-4	.	.	TRBJ1-2	TGTGCCAGCAGCTTGGGACAGACCTATGGCTACACCTTC	CASSLGQTYGYTF
TRBV5-6	once	TRBD1	TRBJ1-3	TGTGCCAGCAGCGAGTCCGGGACAGGGGCACACACCATATATTTT	CASSESGTGAHTIYF
TRBV19	few	TRBD2	TRBJ2-7	TGTGCCAGTAGTAGTGGCGGGAGGGGAGGCGACGAGCAGTACTTC	CASSSGGRGGDEQYF
TRBV30	.	.	TRBJ1-2	TGTGCCTGGCATCGGGGCTATGGCTACACCTTC	CAWHRGYGYTF
TRBV6-5	few	.	TRBJ2-7	TGTGCCAGCAGACCCCGGGACTTTCCATCCTACGAGCAGTACTTC	CASRPRDFPSYEQYF
TRBV9	.	TRBD1	TRBJ1-2	TGTGCCAGCAGCGATGGACAGGATCCTAACTATGGCTACACCTTC	CASSDGQDPNYGYTF
TRBV5-4	.	.	TRBJ2-6	TGTGCCAGCAGCCTCCGGGACTCTACCCTTGGGGCCAACGTCCTGACTTTC	CASSLRDSTLGANVLTF
TRBV29-1	.	.	TRBJ2-7	TGCAGCGTTACGACAGGATCCTACGAGCAGTACTTC	CSVTTGSYEQYF
TRBV5-1	few	TRBD1	TRBJ2-3	TGCGCCAGCAGCCCCACAGGGGGCCGAGGGACAGATACGCAGTATTTT	CASSPTGGRGTDTQYF
TRBV14	.	.	TRBJ2-7	TGTGCCAGCAGCCGCGGGACCCTGCGCGTCGCCGAGCAGTACTTC	CASSRGTLRVAEQYF
TRBV7-2	.	.	TRBJ2-5	TGTGCCAGCAGCTTAGTGAGGACAGCTTTCCAAGAGACCCAGTACTTC	CASSLVRTAFQETQYF
TRBV19	few	TRBD1	TRBJ1-1	TGTGCCAGTAGTTTCACCGGGACAGCGAACACTGAAGCTTTCTTT	CASSFTGTANTEAFF
TRBV5-4	.	TRBD1	TRBJ1-1	TGTGCCAGCAGCTCCGCCGGGACAGCGAACACTGAAGCTTTCTTT	CASSSAGTANTEAFF
TRBV7-2	.	.	TRBJ1-2	TGTGCCAGCAGCCCCGGGGGGACCAACTATGGCTACACCTTC	CASSPGGTNYGYTF
TRBV5-1	few	.	TRBJ1-4	TGCGCCAGCAGCTTGGGGACAGTTAATGAAAAACTGTTTTTT	CASSLGTVNEKLFF
TRBV5-4	.	.	TRBJ2-7	TGTGCCAGCAGCCAACAGGGTCCTTTCGAGCAGTACTTC	CASSQQGPFEQYF
TRBV6-5	.	TRBD1	TRBJ2-1	TGTGCCAGCAGCCGGACAGGTTACAATGAGCAGTTCTTC	CASSRTGYNEQFF
TRBV6-5	few	.	TRBJ1-2	TGTGCCAGCGGCGCGGGGGCTATTAACTATGGCTACACCTTC	CASGAGAINYGYTF
TRBV7-2	.	.	TRBJ2-7	TGTGCCAGCAGCTTAGGCCGTCTAGAGCAGTACTTC	CASSLGRLEQYF
TRBV4-3	.	TRBD2	TRBJ2-5	TGCGCCAGCAGCCAGGCTAGCGGAGAGACCCAGTACTTC	CASSQASGETQYF
TRBV28	.	.	TRBJ1-1	TGTGCCAGCAGTTGGCCAGGGGATTCCCGCGTCACTGAAGCTTTCTTT	CASSWPGDSRVTEAFF
TRBV5-1	.	.	TRBJ1-6	TGCGCCAGCAGCTCGGTGACAAACCATTTCTCCTATAATTCACCCCTCCACTTT	CASSSVTNHFSYNSPLHF
TRBV12-2	.	.	TRBJ1-5	TGTGCAAGTCGCTGCAGGGGGAATAATCAGCCCCAGCATTTT	CASRCRGNNQPQHF
TRBV7-2	once	TRBD1	TRBJ1-2	TGTGCCAGCAGTTTAGCAGGACAGGTCTATGGCTACACCTTC	CASSLAGQVYGYTF
TRBV29-1	.	TRBD2	TRBJ2-7	TGCAGCGTTCAGTCTAGCGGGGCCCCCCACGAGCAGTACTTC	CSVQSSGAPHEQYF
TRBV5-1	.	TRBD2	TRBJ2-7	TGCGCCAGCAGCTTTAGCGGGAGGCCAGTCGAGCAGTACTTC	CASSFSGRPVEQYF
TRBV14	.	.	TRBJ1-1	TGTGCCAGCAGCCAAGGACAGAACACTGAAGCTTTCTTT	CASSQGQNTEAFF
TRBV29-1	.	.	TRBJ2-4	TGCAGCGTGCAGGGTGATATTGACATTCAGTACTTC	CSVQGDIDIQYF
TRBV6-1	.	.	TRBJ1-3	TGTGCCAGCAGTGAAAGGGAGGCCGGAAACACCATATATTTT	CASSEREAGNTIYF
TRBV5-1	.	.	TRBJ2-7	TGCGCCAGCAGCCTAGACTACGAGCAGTACTTC	CASSLDYEQYF
TRBV28	.	.	TRBJ2-5	TGTGCCAGCAGTCCAGGGGTAGCAGAGACCCAGTACTTC	CASSPGVAETQYF
TRBV6-1	once	.	TRBJ2-1	TGTGCCAGCAGCCAGGACAGACCAACCTACAATGAGCAGTTCTTC	CASSQDRPTYNEQFF
TRBV25-1	few	.	TRBJ2-7	TGTGCCAGCAGTGAGATTTTTGAGGCTAGCGAGCAGTACTTC	CASSEIFEASEQYF
TRBV19	.	.	TRBJ2-2	TGTGCCAGTAGTAGGCAGGAAGAGACCGGGGAGCTGTTTTTT	CASSRQEETGELFF
TRBV4-1	.	.	TRBJ1-1	TGCGCCAGCAGCCATGCGGGGGCCGAGAACACTGAAGCTTTCTTT	CASSHAGAENTEAFF
TRBV2	.	.	TRBJ1-2	TGTGCCAGCAATCCGGCGGGAGTAGCCTATGGCTACACCTTC	CASNPAGVAYGYTF
TRBV10-2	.	.	TRBJ2-7	TGCGCCACCACCAATGTTGGGGGGTTTGAGCAGTACTTC	CATTNVGGFEQYF
TRBV30	.	TRBD2	TRBJ2-7	TGTGCCTCCGGCGGGAGCCGGGAGTTCTACGAGCAGTACTTC	CASGGSREFYEQYF
TRBV4-1	once	.	TRBJ1-4	TGCGCCAGCAGCCAATGGCGGGGGGAAAAACTGTTTTTT	CASSQWRGEKLFF
TRBV27	.	.	TRBJ2-3	TGTGCCAGCAGTTTAGGAGTTAGCACAGATACGCAGTATTTT	CASSLGVSTDTQYF
TRBV15	few	TRBD2	TRBJ2-7	TGTGCCACCAGCAGAGTCTACCTTACCGGGACTAGCGGAACCTACGAGCAGTACTTC	CATSRVYLTGTSGTYEQYF